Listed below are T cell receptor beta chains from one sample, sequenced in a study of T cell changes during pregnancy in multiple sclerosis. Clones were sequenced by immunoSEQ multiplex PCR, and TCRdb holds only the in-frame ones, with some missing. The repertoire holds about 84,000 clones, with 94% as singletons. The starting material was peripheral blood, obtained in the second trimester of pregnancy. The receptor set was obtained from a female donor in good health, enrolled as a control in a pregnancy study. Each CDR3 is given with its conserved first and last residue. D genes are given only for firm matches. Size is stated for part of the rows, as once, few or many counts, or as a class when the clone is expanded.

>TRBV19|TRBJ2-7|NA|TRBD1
CASSARQGNYEQYF
TGTGCCAGTAGTGCCAGACAGGGGAACTACGAGCAGTACTTC
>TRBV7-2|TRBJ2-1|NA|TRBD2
CASSRLADEQFF
TGTGCCAGCAGCAGACTAGCGGATGAGCAGTTCTTC
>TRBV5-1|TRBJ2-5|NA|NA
CASSLAPQGWETQYF
TGCGCCAGCAGCTTGGCCCCTCAGGGCTGGGAGACCCAGTACTTC
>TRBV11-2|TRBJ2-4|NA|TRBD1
CASSSRDREGRNIQYF
TGTGCCAGCAGCTCCCGGGACAGGGAGGGTCGGAACATTCAGTACTTC
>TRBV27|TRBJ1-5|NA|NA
CASSPVQRNQPQHF
TGTGCCAGCAGTCCGGTACAGCGCAATCAGCCCCAGCATTTT
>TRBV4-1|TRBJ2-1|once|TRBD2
CASSLLLTAGGGNEQFF
TGCGCCAGCAGCCTTCTTCTTACGGCGGGGGGGGGCAATGAGCAGTTCTTC
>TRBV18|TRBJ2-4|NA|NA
CASSADQGGVGIQYF
TGTGCCAGCTCGGCCGATCAGGGGGGAGTAGGGATTCAGTACTTC
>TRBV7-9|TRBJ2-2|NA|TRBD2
CASSLVKTGGSGELFF
TGTGCCAGCAGCTTAGTAAAGACGGGAGGATCCGGGGAGCTGTTTTTT
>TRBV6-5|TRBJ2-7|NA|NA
CASSLQGRMNEQYF
TGTGCCAGCAGTCTGCAGGGGAGAATGAACGAGCAGTACTTC
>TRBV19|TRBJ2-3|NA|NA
CASSLDSYTDTQYF
TGTGCCAGTAGCCTGGACAGCTACACAGATACGCAGTATTTT
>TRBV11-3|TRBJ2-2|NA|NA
CASSLRSQRSTGELFF
TGTGCCAGCAGCCTAAGGAGCCAACGCAGCACCGGGGAGCTGTTTTTT
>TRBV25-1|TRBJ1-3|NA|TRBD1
CASSSWGDSGNTIYF
TGTGCCAGCAGCTCCTGGGGGGACAGTGGAAACACCATATATTTT
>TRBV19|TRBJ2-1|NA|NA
CASSNRDSTYNEQFF
TGTGCCAGTAGTAACCGGGACTCGACATACAATGAGCAGTTCTTC
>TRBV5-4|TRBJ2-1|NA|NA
CASIEFTGMSYNEQFF
TGTGCCAGCATCGAGTTCACCGGGATGTCCTACAATGAGCAGTTCTTC
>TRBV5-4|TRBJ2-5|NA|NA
CASSSGLGETQYF
TGTGCCAGCAGCTCAGGGCTGGGGGAGACCCAGTACTTC
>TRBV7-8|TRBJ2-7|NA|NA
CASSLAGGTYEQYF
TGTGCCAGCAGCTTAGCGGGAGGTACCTACGAGCAGTACTTC
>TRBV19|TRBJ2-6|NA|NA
CASSSRAEATSGANVLTF
TGTGCCAGTAGCTCTAGGGCGGAGGCTACCTCTGGGGCCAACGTCCTGACTTTC
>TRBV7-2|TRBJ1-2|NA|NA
CASSSRVLDYGYTF
TGTGCCAGCAGCTCCAGGGTTCTGGACTATGGCTACACCTTC
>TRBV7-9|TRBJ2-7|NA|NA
CASSSEREQYF
TGTGCCAGCAGCTCAGAGCGGGAGCAGTACTTC
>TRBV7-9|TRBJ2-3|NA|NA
CASSRRWWQTTDTQYF
TGTGCCAGCAGCCGACGATGGTGGCAGACTACAGATACGCAGTATTTT
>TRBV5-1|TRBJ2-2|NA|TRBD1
CASSLATGGLTTGELFF
TGCGCCAGCAGCTTGGCTACAGGGGGCCTAACTACCGGGGAGCTGTTTTTT
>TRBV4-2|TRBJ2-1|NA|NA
CASSHFWDFNEQFF
TGTGCCAGCAGCCATTTCTGGGACTTCAATGAGCAGTTCTTC
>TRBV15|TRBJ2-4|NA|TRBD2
CATSRDLAGRGKNIQYF
TGTGCCACCAGCAGAGACCTAGCGGGGCGAGGCAAAAACATTCAGTACTTC
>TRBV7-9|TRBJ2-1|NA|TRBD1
CASSSEHRGTYNEQFF
TGTGCCAGCAGCTCGGAGCACAGGGGAACCTACAATGAGCAGTTCTTC
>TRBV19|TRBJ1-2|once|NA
CASSERGVSGYTF
TGTGCCAGTAGTGAACGGGGAGTGAGCGGCTACACCTTC
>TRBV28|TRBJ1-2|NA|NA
CASRTTGRDGYTF
TGTGCCAGCAGAACCACCGGGAGGGATGGCTACACCTTC
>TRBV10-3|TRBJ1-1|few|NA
CAISDPYYSTEAFF
TGTGCCATCAGTGATCCCTACTATTCAACTGAAGCTTTCTTT
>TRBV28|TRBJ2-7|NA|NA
CASSSMDSPVRMYEQYF
TGTGCCAGCAGTTCAATGGACTCTCCAGTGCGGATGTACGAGCAGTACTTC
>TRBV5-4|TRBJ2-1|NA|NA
CASTTGGLNEQFF
TGTGCCAGCACCACCGGGGGGCTCAATGAGCAGTTCTTC
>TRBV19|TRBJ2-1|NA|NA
CASSTTSRNEQFF
TGTGCCAGTAGTACGACCTCTAGAAATGAGCAGTTCTTC
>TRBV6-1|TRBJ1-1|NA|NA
CASGGSFGGNTEAFF
TGTGCCAGCGGTGGCAGCTTCGGGGGGAACACTGAAGCTTTCTTT
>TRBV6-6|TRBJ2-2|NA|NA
CASRGLVFSGELFF
TGTGCCAGCAGAGGACTGGTTTTTAGCGGGGAGCTGTTTTTT
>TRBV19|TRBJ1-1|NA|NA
CASSEARWDTEAFF
TGTGCCAGTAGTGAGGCCCGGTGGGACACTGAAGCTTTCTTT
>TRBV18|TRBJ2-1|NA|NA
CASPPIAGDNEQFF
TGTGCCAGCCCACCGATTGCCGGGGACAATGAGCAGTTCTTC
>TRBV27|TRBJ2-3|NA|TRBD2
CASSPLRLAGASDTQYF
TGTGCCAGCAGTCCTCTTAGACTAGCGGGAGCGTCAGATACGCAGTATTTT
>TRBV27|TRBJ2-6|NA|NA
CASSPGRELSGANVLTF
TGTGCCAGCAGCCCTGGACGGGAGCTCTCTGGGGCCAACGTCCTGACTTTC
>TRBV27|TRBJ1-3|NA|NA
CASARALSGNTIYF
TGTGCCAGCGCCAGGGCCCTCTCTGGAAACACCATATATTTT
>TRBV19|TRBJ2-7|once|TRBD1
CASILDRTYEQYF
TGTGCCAGTATCCTGGACAGGACCTACGAGCAGTACTTC
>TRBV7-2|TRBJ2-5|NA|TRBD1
CASSLAKTGGQETQYF
TGTGCCAGCAGCTTAGCAAAGACAGGGGGGCAAGAGACCCAGTACTTC
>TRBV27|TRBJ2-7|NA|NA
CASSPARDYEQYF
TGTGCCAGCAGTCCCGCCCGGGACTACGAGCAGTACTTC
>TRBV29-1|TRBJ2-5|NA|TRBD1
CSVQGVRLQETQYF
TGCAGCGTGCAGGGGGTACGACTCCAAGAGACCCAGTACTTC
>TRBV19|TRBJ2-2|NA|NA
CASSITGTNTGELFF
TGTGCCAGTAGTATAACCGGGACGAACACCGGGGAGCTGTTTTTT
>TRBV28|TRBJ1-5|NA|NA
CASSLGEFNQPQHF
TGTGCCAGCAGTTTAGGAGAATTCAATCAGCCCCAGCATTTT
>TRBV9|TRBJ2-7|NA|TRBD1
CASREVRQGPPKCYEQYF
TGTGCCAGCAGAGAAGTACGACAGGGGCCCCCGAAGTGCTACGAGCAGTACTTC
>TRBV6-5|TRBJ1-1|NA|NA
CASSYSPQGTEAFF
TGTGCCAGCAGTTACTCGCCCCAGGGGACCGAAGCTTTCTTT
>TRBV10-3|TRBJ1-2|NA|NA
CAISEWAARSPNYGYTF
TGTGCCATCAGTGAGTGGGCCGCGCGAAGCCCTAACTATGGCTACACCTTC
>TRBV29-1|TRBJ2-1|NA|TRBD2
CSVPTSEYNEQFF
TGCAGCGTTCCGACTAGCGAGTACAATGAGCAGTTCTTC
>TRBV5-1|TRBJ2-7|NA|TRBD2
CASSLGLAGFDPSEQYF
TGCGCCAGCAGCTTGGGGCTAGCGGGATTTGACCCGTCCGAGCAGTACTTC
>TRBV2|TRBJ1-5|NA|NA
CASRATGFSNQPQHF
TGTGCCAGCAGGGCCACAGGGTTTAGCAATCAGCCCCAGCATTTT
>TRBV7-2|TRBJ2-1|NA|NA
CASSLKHPNEQFF
TGTGCCAGCAGCTTAAAACACCCCAATGAGCAGTTCTTC
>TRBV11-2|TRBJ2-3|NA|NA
CASGVSGRFDTQYF
TGTGCCAGCGGGGTTAGCGGCCGCTTCGATACGCAGTATTTT
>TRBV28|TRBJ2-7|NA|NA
CASSRDIWYEQYF
TGTGCCAGCAGCAGGGACATTTGGTACGAGCAGTACTTC
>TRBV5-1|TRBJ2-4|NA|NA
CASSLDGRANIQYF
TGCGCCAGCAGCTTGGATGGCAGGGCGAACATTCAGTACTTC